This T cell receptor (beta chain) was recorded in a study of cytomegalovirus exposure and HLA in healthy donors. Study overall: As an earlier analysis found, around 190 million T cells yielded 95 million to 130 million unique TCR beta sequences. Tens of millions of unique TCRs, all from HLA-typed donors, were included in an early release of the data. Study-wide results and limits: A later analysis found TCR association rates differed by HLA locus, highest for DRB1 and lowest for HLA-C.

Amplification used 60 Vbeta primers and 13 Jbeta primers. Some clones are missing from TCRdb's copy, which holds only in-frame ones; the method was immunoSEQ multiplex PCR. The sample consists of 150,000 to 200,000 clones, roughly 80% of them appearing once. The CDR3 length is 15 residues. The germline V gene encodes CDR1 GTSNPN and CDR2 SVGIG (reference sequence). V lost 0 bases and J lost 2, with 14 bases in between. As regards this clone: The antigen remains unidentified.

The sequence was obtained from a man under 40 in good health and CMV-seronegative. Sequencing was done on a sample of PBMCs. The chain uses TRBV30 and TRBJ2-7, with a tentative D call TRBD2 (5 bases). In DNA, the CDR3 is TGTGCCTGGAGTGTAAGGCGGGCATCCCCCTACGAGCAGTACTTC. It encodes CAWSVRRASPYEQYF. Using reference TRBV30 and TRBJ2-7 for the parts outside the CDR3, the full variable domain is SQTIHQWPATLVQPVGSPLSLECTVEGTSNPNLYWYRQAAGRGLQLLFYSVGIGQISSEVPQNLSASRPQDRQFILSSKKLLLSDSGFYLCAWSVRRASPYEQYFGPGTRLTVT.